This TCR beta chain derives from a study of T cell responses to AZD1222 COVID-19 vaccine. This clone was recorded only once. Its antigen is unidentified. Sequenced by immunoSEQ multiplex PCR; TCRdb stores in-frame clones only, minus some. The sample contains about 67,000 clones, about four fifths of which appear only once. Germline V gene data show CDR1 as SGHRS and CDR2 as YFSETQ. The CDR3 is 14 amino acids. The junction had 6 bases not matched to a gene; V was cut back by 4 bases and J by 4 bases. Study-level findings and limits: The breadth and depth of Spike-specific TCRs increased once two AZD1222 doses had been given.

V gene TRBV5-1 combines with J gene TRBJ2-7; 9 bases line up with TRBD1. Sequencing was performed on peripheral blood, taken 28 days after the second AZD1222 dose. The source is an adult who received the AZD1222 COVID-19 vaccine. The CDR3, as DNA: TGCGCCAGCAGCCCGGACAGGGGTGGGTACGAGCAGTACTTC. Amino acid sequence: CASSPDRGGYEQYF. The entire variable domain, with the rest obtained from reference TRBV5-1 and TRBJ2-7, is as follows: KAGVTQTPRYLIKTRGQQVTLSCSPISGHRSVSWYQQTPGQGLQFLFEYFSETQRNKGNFPGRFSGRQFSNSRSEMNVSTLELGDSALYLCASSPDRGGYEQYFGPGTRLTVT.